This T cell receptor beta chain stems from a study of blood T cell repertoires in COVID-19. Turning to this clone: The same CDR3 is also encoded by other DNA sequences in this sample.

After removal of 4 bases from V and 2 bases from J, the junction contained 6 bases not matched to a gene. CDR1 is SGHNT, CDR2 YYREEE, per germline (reference sequence). This CDR3 is 18 amino acids long. Authors' methods: Estimation of nucleated cell counts relied on the amplification of reference gene primers. This table comes from immunoSEQ multiplex PCR, and its TCRdb copy is limited to in-frame clones, with some not included. The V and J calls and clone size were taken over from that table, and D and trimming were inferred from the DNA. The sample yields approximately 290,000 clones, 89% seen once.

The sequenced sample was peripheral blood. This TCR was sampled from a woman aged 55 to 70 with acute or convalescent COVID-19. V gene TRBV5-4 combines with J gene TRBJ2-2; 15 bases agree with TRBD2. Written as DNA, the CDR3 is TGTGCCAGCAGCCCTGGGACTAGCGGGGGGCCCAACACCGGGGAGCTGTTTTTT. This codes for CASSPGTSGGPNTGELFF. Filled out from reference TRBV5-4 and TRBJ2-2, the complete variable domain reads ETGVTQSPTHLIKTRGQQVTLRCSSQSGHNTVSWYQQALGQGPQFIFQYYREEENGRGNFPPRFSGLQFPNYSSELNVNALELDDSALYLCASSPGTSGGPNTGELFFGEGSRLTVL.